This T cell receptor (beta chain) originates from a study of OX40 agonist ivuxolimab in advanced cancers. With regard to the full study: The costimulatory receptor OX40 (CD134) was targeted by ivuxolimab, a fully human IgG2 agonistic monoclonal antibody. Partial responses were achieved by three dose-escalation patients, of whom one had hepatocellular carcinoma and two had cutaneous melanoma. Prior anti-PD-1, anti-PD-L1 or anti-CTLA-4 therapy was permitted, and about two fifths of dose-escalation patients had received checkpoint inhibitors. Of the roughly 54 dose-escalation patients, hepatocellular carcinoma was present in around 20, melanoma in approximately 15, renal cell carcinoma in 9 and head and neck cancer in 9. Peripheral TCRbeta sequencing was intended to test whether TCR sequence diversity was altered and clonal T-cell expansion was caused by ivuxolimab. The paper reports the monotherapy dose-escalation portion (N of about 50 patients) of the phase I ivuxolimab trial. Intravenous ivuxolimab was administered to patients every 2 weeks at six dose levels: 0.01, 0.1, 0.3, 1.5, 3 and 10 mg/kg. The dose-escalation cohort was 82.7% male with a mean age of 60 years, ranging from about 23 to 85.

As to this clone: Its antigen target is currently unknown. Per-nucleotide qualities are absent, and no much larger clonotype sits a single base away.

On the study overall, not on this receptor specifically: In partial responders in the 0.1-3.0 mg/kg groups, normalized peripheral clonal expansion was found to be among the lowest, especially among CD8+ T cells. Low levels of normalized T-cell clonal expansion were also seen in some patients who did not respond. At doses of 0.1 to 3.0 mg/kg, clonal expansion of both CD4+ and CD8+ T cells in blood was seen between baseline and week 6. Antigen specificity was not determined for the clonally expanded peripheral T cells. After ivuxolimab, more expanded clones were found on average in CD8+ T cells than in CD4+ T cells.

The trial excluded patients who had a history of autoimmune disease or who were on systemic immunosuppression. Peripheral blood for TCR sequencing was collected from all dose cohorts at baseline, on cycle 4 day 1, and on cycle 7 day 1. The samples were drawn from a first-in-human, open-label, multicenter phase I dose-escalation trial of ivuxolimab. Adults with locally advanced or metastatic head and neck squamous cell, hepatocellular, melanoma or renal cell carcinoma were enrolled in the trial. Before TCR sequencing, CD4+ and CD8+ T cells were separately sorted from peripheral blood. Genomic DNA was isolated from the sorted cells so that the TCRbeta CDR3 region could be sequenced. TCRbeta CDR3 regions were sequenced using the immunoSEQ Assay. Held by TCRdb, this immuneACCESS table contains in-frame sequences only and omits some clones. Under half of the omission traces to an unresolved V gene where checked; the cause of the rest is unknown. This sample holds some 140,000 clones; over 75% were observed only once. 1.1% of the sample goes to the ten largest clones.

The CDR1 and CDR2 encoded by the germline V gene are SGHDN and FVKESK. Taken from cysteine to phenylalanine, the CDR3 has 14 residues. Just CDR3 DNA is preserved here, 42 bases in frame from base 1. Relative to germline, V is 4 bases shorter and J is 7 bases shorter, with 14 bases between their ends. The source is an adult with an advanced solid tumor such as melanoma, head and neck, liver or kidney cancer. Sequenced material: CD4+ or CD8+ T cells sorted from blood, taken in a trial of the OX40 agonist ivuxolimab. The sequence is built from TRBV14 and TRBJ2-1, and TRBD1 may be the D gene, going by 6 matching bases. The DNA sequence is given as TGTGCCAGCAGCCCACCAGGGGAATGGAATGAGCAGTTCTTC. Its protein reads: CASSPPGEWNEQFF.